This entry describes one TCR beta chain. Its antigen is not known. RNA transcripts provided the template for amplifying TCR beta CDR3 regions. Scientists carried out first-round RT-PCR using HTBI primers and then a second-round multiplex PCR. TCRdb used MiXCR to reprocess the multiplex PCR reads, holding one entry per CDR3 protein. The data show 560,000 or so distinct CDR3 sequences, about 40% seen once. The sample originates from a study of Graves' ophthalmopathy and Graves' hyperthyroidism. Points from the study as a whole: From stable hyperthyroidism, ophthalmopathy was separated by a 13-signature model with roughly 89% sensitivity and less than 83% specificity. The majority of expanded thyroid clonotypes above 0.001 frequency also occurred in blood.

The CDR3 covers 13 residues. V dropped 1 base and J dropped 9 bases, with 7 bases sitting between them. Germline loops: CDR1 MGHRA, CDR2 YSYEKL. Other autoimmune diseases, uncontrolled infections, pregnancy and lactation each led to patient exclusion. The sequencing input was peripheral blood or thyroid tissue (not recorded which). The chain joins TRBV4-1 to TRBJ1-6; D remains ambiguous. The sequence was collected from an adult man with Graves' hyperthyroidism. CDR3 sequence: CASSQAGGSPLHF. In DNA form, the CDR3 reads TGCGCCAGCAGCCAAGCTGGAGGTTCACCCCTCCACTTT.